This TCR beta chain appears in the sequencing data of a study of T cell responses to AZD1222 COVID-19 vaccine. Data came from immunoSEQ multiplex PCR; TCRdb stores just in-frame clones and leaves some out. This sample has roughly 180,000 clones; 90% to 95% occur once, and the top ten carry 7.5% to 9.5%. The CDR3 is 14 residues long. The V end lost 2 bases, the J end lost 5 bases, and 15 bases lay between the germline ends. Per the germline V gene, CDR1 is GTSNPN and CDR2 is SVGIG (reference sequence). The specimen was peripheral blood, collected on day 0 of AZD1222 vaccination. The rearrangement uses TRBV30 and TRBJ2-5; D ambiguous. The sequence derives from an adult in good health. The CDR3 here is CAWSRDLLKETQYF. CDR3 nucleotide sequence: TGTGCCTGGAGTCGCGACCTCTTAAAGGAGACCCAGTACTTC.